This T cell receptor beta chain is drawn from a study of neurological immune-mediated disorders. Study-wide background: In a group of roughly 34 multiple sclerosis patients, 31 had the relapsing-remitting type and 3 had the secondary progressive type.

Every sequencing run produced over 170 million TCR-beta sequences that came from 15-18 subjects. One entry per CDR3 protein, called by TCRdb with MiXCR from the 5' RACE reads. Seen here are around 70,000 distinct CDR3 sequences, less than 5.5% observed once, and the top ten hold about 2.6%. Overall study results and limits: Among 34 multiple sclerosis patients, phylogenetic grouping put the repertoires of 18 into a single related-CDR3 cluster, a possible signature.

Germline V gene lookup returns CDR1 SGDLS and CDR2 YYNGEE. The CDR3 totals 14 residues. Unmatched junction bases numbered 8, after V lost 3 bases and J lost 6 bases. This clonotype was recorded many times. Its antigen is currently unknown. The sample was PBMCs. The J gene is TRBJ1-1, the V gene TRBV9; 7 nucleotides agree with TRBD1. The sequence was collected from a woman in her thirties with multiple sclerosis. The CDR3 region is CASSAGTESAEAFF. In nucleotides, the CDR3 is TGTGCCAGCAGCGCCGGGACAGAATCCGCTGAAGCTTTCTTT.